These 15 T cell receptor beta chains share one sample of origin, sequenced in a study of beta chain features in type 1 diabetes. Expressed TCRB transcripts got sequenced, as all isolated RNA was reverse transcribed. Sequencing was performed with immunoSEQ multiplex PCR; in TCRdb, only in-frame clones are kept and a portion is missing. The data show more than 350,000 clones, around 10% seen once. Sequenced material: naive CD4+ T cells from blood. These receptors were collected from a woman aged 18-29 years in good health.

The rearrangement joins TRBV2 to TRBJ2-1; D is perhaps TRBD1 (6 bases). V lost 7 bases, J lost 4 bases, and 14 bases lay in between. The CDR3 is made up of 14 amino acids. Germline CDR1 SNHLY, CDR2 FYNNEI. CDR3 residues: CASKDREVYNEQFF. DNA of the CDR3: TGTGCCAGCAAGGACAGAGAGGTTTACAATGAGCAGTTCTTC.

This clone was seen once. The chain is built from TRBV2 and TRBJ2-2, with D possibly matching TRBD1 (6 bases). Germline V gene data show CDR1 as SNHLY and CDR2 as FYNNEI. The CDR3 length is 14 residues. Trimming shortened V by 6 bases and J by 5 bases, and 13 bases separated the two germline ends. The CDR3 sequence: CASRIQGATGELFF. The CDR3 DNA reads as TGTGCCAGCAGAATACAGGGAGCTACCGGGGAGCTGTTTTTT.

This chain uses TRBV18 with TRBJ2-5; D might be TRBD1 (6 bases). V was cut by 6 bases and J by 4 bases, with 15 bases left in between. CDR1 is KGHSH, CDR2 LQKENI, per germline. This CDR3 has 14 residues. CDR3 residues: CASSGEGRGETQYF. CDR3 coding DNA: TGTGCCAGCTCGGGAGAGGGCAGGGGAGAGACCCAGTACTTC.

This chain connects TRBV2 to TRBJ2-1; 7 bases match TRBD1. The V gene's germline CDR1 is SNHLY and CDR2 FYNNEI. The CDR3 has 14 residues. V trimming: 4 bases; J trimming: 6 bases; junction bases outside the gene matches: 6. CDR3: CASSGLRDSNEQFF. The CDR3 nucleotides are TGTGCCAGCAGTGGATTAAGGGACAGCAATGAGCAGTTCTTC.

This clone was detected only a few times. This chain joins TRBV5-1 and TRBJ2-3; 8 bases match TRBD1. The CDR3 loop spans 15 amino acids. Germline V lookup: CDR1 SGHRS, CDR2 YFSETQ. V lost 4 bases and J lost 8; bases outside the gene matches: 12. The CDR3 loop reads CASSTGQGKYSTQYF. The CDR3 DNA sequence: TGCGCCAGCAGCACTGGACAGGGAAAGTACAGTACGCAGTATTTT. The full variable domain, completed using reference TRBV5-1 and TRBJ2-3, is KAGVTQTPRYLIKTRGQQVTLSCSPISGHRSVSWYQQTPGQGLQFLFEYFSETQRNKGNFPGRFSGRQFSNSRSEMNVSTLELGDSALYLCASSTGQGKYSTQYFGPGTRLTVL.

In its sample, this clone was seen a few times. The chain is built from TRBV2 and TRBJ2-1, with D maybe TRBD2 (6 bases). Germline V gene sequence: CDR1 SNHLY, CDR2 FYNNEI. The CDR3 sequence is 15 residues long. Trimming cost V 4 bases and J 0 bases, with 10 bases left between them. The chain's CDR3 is CASSVTRSSYNEQFF. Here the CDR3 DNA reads TGTGCCAGCAGTGTGACTAGAAGCTCCTACAATGAGCAGTTCTTC.

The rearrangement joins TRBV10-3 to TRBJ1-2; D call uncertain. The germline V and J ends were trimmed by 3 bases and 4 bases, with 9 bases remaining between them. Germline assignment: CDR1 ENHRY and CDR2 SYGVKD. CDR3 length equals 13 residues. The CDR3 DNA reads TGTGCCATCAGTGATCAGGAGTCCTATGGCTACACCTTC. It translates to CAISDQESYGYTF.

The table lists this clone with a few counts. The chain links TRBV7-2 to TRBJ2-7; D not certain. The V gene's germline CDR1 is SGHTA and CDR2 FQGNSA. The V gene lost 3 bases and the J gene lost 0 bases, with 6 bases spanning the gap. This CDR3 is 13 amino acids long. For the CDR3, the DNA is TGTGCCAGCAGCTTCGACCCCTCCTACGAGCAGTACGTC. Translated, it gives CASSFDPSYEQYV.

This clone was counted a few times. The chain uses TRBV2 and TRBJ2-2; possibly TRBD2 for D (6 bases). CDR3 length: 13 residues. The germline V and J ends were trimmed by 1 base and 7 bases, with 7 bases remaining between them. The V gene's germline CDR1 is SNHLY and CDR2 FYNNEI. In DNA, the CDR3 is TGTGCCAGCAGTGAAGTTAGCGGCGGGGAGCTGTTTTTT. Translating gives CASSEVSGGELFF.

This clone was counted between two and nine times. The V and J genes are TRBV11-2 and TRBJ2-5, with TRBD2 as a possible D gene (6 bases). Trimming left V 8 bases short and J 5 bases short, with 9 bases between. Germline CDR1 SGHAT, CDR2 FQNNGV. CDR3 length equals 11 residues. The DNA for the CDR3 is TGTGCCAGCCACAGCGGGGAGACCCAGTACTTC. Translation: CASHSGETQYF.

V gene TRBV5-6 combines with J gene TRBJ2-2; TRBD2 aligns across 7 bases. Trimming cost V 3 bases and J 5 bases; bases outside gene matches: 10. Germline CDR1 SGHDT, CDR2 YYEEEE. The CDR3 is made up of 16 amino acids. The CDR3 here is CASSSLVLAETGELFF. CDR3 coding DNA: TGTGCCAGCAGCTCCTTGGTCCTAGCGGAAACCGGGGAGCTGTTTTTT.

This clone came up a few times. The CDR3 reads CASSGISGRQDTQYF. CDR3 coding DNA: TGTGCCAGCAGCGGAATCAGCGGGAGACAAGATACGCAGTATTTT. The V and J genes are TRBV9 and TRBJ2-3, with 8 bases identical to TRBD2. The germline V gene encodes CDR1 SGDLS and CDR2 YYNGEE. After removal of 3 bases from V and 5 bases from J, the junction contained 8 bases not matched to a gene. This CDR3 spans 15 amino acids. Supplemented by reference TRBV9 and TRBJ2-3, the full variable domain reads DSGVTQTPKHLITATGQRVTLRCSPRSGDLSVYWYQQSLDQGLQFLIQYYNGEERAKGNILERFSAQQFPDLHSELNLSSLELGDSALYFCASSGISGRQDTQYFGPGTRLTVL.

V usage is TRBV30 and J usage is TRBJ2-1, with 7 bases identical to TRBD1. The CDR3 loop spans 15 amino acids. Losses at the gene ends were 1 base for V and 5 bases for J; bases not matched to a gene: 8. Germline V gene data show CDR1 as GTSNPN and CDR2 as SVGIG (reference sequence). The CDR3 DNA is TGTGCCTGGAGTGAAGGACAGGCCCCCCACAATGAGCAGTTCTTC. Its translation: CAWSEGQAPHNEQFF.

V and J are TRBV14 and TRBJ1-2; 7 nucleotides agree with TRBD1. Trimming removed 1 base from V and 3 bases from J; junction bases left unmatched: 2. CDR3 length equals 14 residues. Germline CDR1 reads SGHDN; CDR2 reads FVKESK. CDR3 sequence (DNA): TGTGCCAGCAGCCAAGGACAGGGTTACTATGGCTACACCTTC. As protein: CASSQGQGYYGYTF.

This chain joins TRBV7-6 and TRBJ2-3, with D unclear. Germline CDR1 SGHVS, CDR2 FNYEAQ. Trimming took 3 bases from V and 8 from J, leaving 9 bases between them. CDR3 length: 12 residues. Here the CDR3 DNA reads TGTGCCAGCAGCTTTTCGACGGGTACGCAGTATTTT. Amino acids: CASSFSTGTQYF.